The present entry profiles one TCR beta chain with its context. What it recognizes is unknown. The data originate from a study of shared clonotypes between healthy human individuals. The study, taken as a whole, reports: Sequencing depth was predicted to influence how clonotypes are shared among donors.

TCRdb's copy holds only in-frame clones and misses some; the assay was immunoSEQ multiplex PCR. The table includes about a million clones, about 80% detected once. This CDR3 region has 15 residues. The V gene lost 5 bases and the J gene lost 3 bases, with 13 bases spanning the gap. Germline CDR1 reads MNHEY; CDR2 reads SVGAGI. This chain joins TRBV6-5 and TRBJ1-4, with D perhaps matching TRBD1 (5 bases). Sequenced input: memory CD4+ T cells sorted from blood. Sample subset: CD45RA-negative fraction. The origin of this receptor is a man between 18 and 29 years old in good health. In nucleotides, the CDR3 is TGTGCCAGCAGTCCAGGGTCCTTGGCTAATGAAAAACTGTTTTTT. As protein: CASSPGSLANEKLFF.